This TCR beta chain emerged from a study of T-cell reconstitution after alpha-beta-depleted transplantation in children. Construction of the TCRbeta library involved unique molecular identifiers. From the PCR reads, TCRdb called clonotypes with MiXCR, one entry per CDR3 protein. The table shows hundreds of thousands of distinct CDR3 sequences, with around 17% occurring only once. This clonotype has ten or more counts. The CDR3 is 10 amino acids. CDR1 DFQATT and CDR2 SNEGSKA come from the germline V gene (reference sequence). The rearrangement joins TRBV20-1 to TRBJ1-1, with D uncertain. This material consisted of PBMCs from the stem cell graft donor, taken from the stem cell graft. This sequence was found in a human donor who donated a stem cell graft to a child with acute myeloid leukemia. CDR3 nucleotide sequence: TGCAGCCCGTTGAACACTGAAGCTTTCTTT. Its protein product is CSPLNTEAFF.